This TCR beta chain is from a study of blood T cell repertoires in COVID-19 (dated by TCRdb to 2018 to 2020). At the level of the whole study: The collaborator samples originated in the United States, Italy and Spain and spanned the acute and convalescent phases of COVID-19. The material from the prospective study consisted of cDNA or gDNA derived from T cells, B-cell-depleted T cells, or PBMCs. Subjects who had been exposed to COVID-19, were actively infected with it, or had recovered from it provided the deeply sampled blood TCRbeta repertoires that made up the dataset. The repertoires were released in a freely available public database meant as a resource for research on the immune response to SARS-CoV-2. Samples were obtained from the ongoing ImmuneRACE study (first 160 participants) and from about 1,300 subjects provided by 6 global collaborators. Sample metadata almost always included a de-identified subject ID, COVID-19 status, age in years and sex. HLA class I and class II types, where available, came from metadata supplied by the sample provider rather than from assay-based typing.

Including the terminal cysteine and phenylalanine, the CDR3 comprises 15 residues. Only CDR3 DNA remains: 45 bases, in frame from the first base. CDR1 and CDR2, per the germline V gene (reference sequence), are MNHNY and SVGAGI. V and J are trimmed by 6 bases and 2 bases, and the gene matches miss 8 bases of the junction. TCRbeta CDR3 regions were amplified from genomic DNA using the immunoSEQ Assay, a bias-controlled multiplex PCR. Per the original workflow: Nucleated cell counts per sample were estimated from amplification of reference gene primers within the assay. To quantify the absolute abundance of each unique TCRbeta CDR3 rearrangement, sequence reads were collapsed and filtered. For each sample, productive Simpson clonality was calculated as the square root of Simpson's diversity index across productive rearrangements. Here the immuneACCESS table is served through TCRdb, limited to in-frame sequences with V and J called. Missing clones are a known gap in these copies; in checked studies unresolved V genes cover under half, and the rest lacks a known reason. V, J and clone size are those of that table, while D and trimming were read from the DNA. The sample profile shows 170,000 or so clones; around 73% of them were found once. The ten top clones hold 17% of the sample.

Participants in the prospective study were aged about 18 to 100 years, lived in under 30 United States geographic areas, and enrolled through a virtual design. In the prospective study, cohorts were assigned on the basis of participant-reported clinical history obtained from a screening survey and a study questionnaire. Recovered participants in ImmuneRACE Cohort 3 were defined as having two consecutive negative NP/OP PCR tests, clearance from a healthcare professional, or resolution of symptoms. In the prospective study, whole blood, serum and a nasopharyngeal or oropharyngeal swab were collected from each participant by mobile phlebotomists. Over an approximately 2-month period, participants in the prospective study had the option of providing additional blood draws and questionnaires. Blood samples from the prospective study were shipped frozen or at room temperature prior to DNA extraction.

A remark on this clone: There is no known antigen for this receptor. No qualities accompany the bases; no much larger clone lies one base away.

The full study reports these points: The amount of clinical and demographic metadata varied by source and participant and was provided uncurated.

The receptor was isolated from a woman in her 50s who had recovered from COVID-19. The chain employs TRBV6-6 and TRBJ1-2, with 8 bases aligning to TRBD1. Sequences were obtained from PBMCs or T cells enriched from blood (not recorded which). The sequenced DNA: TGTGCCAGCAGACCAAGGGACAGGCCCAACTATGGCTACACCTTC. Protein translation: CASRPRDRPNYGYTF.